This T cell receptor (beta chain) was retrieved from a study of metastatic and nonmetastatic thyroid tumors. Study-wide context: Repertoires from malignant and benign thyroid patients were compared across blood and tumor or nodule tissue.

All patients reached thyroid surgery having received no treatment beforehand. Deletions cut 2 bases from V and 0 bases from J, with 10 bases between. The CDR3 covers 15 residues. From germline, CDR1 is MNHEY and CDR2 SVGAGI. This clone came up a few times. The antigen is not known. Authors' methods: Clinicopathological groups differed in CDR3, with these differences serving to build a distant-metastasis classifier for papillary thyroid cancer. Using MiXCR, TCRdb reanalyzed the PCR reads. TCRdb's processing, not the authors' own work, is the source of the V and J calls. The sample has 32,000 or so clones, around 20% seen once. Study-level findings and limits: The reported finding was significantly higher TCR beta diversity in malignant thyroid tumors relative to benign nodules, in blood and tumor.

What was sequenced was blood. This receptor was obtained from a female donor with papillary thyroid cancer or a benign thyroid nodule (not recorded which). Some clones in this sample may be carry-over from other donors' samples. V usage is TRBV6-5 and J usage is TRBJ1-1; a possible D gene is TRBD1 (5 bases). CDR3 sequence reads: CASSYRGSVNTEAFF. CDR3 DNA: TGTGCCAGCAGTTACCGGGGCAGCGTGAACACTGAAGCTTTCTTT.